This record covers a single TCR beta chain. As processed by the authors: It was from reference gene primer amplification that nucleated cell counts were estimated. The method was immunoSEQ multiplex PCR; TCRdb's version includes in-frame clones alone and lacks a portion of them. V and J calls and clone size come straight from that table; D and trimming were deduced from the DNA. The sample lists around 150,000 clones, approximately 95% occurring once. This specimen belongs to a study of blood T cell repertoires in COVID-19. About the study: The samples span acute and convalescent COVID-19 from the United States, Italy and Spain. Sample material is recorded as cDNA or gDNA derived from T cells, B-cell-depleted T cells, or PBMCs.

Seattle's cohort entered during active infection and was followed longitudinally. Deletions cut 0 bases from V and 10 bases from J, with 6 bases between. Germline assignment: CDR1 SEHNR and CDR2 FQNEAQ (reference sequence). The CDR3 totals 11 residues. The chain recombines TRBV7-9 with TRBJ1-2, with D hard to call. Sequencing was performed on peripheral blood. The clonotype was recovered from a woman aged 60-70 years with COVID-19, enrolled during active disease. The CDR3 region has the DNA TGTGCCAGCAGCTTAGCCCTAGACTACACCTTC. Its translation: CASSLALDYTF.